This TCR beta chain came from a study of regulatory T cells in long-lasting Graves disease. Both iRepertoire HTBI primers and Arm-PCR of CDR3 regions were used to build the TCR beta libraries. TCRdb called the multiplex PCR reads again in MiXCR, with one record for every CDR3 protein. The sample yields about 540,000 distinct CDR3 sequences, roughly 13% seen once. Looked up from germline, CDR1 is SGHDN and CDR2 is FVKESK. V lost 5 bases and J 6 bases, leaving 14 bases between the germline ends. The CDR3 is 13 residues long. This clonotype was found a few times. Regarding time point: newly diagnosed GD, antithyroid drugs for less than 3 months. PBMCs provided the RNA from which the TCR library was made. These data were also reused for a study on T cells in Graves' hyperthyroidism and ophthalmopathy.

The TCR sequence derives from a man aged 25 to 40 with Graves disease. The sample was peripheral blood mononuclear cells (PBMCs), taken at new diagnosis, from a patient treated with antithyroid drugs. The genes are TRBV14 and TRBJ2-7; possibly TRBD1 for D (5 bases). This CDR3 reads CASSECRECEQYF. The CDR3, as DNA: TGTGCCAGCAGCGAATGCAGGGAATGCGAGCAGTACTTC.